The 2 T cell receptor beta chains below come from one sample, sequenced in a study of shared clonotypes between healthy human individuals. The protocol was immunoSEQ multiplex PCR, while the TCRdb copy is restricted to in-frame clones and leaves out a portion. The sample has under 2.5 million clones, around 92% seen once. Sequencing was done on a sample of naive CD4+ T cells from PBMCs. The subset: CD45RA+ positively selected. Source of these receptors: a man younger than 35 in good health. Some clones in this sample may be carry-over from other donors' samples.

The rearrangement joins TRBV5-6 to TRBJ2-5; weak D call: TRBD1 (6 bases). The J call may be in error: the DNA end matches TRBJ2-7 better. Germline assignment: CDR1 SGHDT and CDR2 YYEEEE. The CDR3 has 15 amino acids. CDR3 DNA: TGTGCCAGCAGCCTCGGAAGGACAGCCACCTACGAGCAGTACTTC. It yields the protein CASSLGRTATYEQYF.

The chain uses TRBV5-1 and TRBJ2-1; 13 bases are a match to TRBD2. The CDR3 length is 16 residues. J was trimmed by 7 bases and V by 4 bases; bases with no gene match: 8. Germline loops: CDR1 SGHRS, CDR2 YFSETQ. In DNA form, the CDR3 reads TGCGCCAGCAGCCTTGGACTAGCGGGAGTCTGGAATGAGCAGTTCTTC. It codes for CASSLGLAGVWNEQFF.